The 25 T cell receptor beta chains below were found in one sample sequenced in a study of T cells in Graves' hyperthyroidism and ophthalmopathy. Researchers amplified the TCR beta CDR3 regions from RNA transcripts. First-round RT-PCR of the TCR CDR3 relied on the HTBI primer set. TCRdb recomputed calls from the multiplex PCR reads with MiXCR, one row per CDR3 protein. The sample consists of 550,000 to 700,000 distinct CDR3 sequences, about half of them appearing once. The sample comprised peripheral blood or thyroid tissue (not recorded which). Receptors were obtained from an adult woman with Graves' disease, either hyperthyroidism or ophthalmopathy (not recorded which).

The chain links TRBV19 to TRBJ2-5; a weak D match, TRBD2 (6 bases). V lost 1 base, J lost 5 bases, and 14 bases lay in between. CDR3 length: 15 amino acids. CDR1 is LNHDA and CDR2 is SQIVND in the germline V gene (reference sequence). CDR3 residues: CASSIVAGRSETQYF. In nucleotides, the CDR3 is TGTGCCAGTAGTATAGTGGCGGGGAGGAGCGAGACCCAGTACTTC.

The V and J genes are TRBV20-1 and TRBJ1-4, with D perhaps TRBD1 (5 bases). The CDR3 has 16 residues. V lost 1 base to trimming and J lost 4 bases, with 16 bases between them. The germline gives CDR1 DFQATT, CDR2 SNEGSKA (reference sequence). The CDR3 nucleotides read TGCAGTGCTAGAGGTAGTCTGGGGGGGAGTAATGAAAAACTGTTTTTT. It encodes CSARGSLGGSNEKLFF.

The rearrangement joins TRBV9 to TRBJ1-1; D is possibly TRBD1 (5 bases). In germline, CDR1 is SGDLS, CDR2 YYNGEE. V lost 2 bases, J lost 0 bases, and 11 bases lay in between. CDR3 length: 15 amino acids. The CDR3 region has the DNA TGTGCCAGCAGCGTTGATGGGGGATTGAACACTGAAGCTTTCTTT. Encoded protein: CASSVDGGLNTEAFF.

This clonotype was counted at least ten times. The rearrangement links TRBV20-1 to TRBJ1-2, with 8 bases identical to TRBD1. The CDR3 is made up of 12 amino acids. Germline-derived CDR1 and CDR2 are DFQATT and SNEGSKA (reference sequence). After removal of 4 bases from V and 6 bases from J, the junction contained 4 bases not matched to a gene. CDR3 sequence: CSANRGANGYTF. The CDR3 nucleotides are TGCAGTGCTAACAGGGGGGCGAATGGCTACACCTTC.

In the case of this clonotype: Sequence at one end of the junction differs from germline and may be a read error. V gene TRBV7-9 combines with J gene TRBJ1-1, with D perhaps matching TRBD1 (5 bases). This CDR3 has 14 amino acids. Germline lookup yields CDR1 SEHNR and CDR2 FQNEAQ (reference sequence). The DNA of the CDR3 is TGCGCCAGCAGCTATATGGGGGGGTTCGCTGAAGCTTTCTTT. It yields the protein CASSYMGGFAEAFF.

The genes are TRBV9 and TRBJ1-2, with D possibly being TRBD1 (6 bases). Germline-derived CDR1 and CDR2 are SGDLS and YYNGEE. Deletions cut 0 bases from V and 2 bases from J, with 11 bases between. The CDR3 extends over 15 amino acids. The CDR3 sequence is CASSVDEGQNYGYTF. The CDR3 region has the DNA TGTGCCAGCAGCGTAGACGAGGGACAAAACTATGGCTACACCTTC.

In regard to this clonotype: The CDR3 end shows no conserved phenylalanine or tryptophan, and so a read error is likely. The DNA is omitted, as the CDR3 cannot be located on it reliably, and the CDR3 follows TCRdb's listing. V is TRBV9 and J is TRBJ2-7; whether TRBD2, the table's D call, matches the DNA was not checked. Germline-derived CDR1 and CDR2 are SGDLS and YYNGEE. The CDR3 numbers 9 amino acids, ends counted. The CDR3 here is CASSVEGTS.

V usage is TRBV11-2 and J usage is TRBJ2-2, with 7 bases aligning to TRBD1. The CDR3 has 13 residues. Germline V lookup: CDR1 SGHAT, CDR2 FQNNGV. The V segment lost 5 bases and the J segment 7 bases; nucleotides outside the gene matches: 4. The CDR3 sequence is CASSTTGVGELFF. The DNA of the CDR3 is TGTGCCAGCAGCACCACAGGGGTCGGGGAGCTGTTTTTT.

The J gene is TRBJ2-7, the V gene TRBV11-2; no clear D. The length of the CDR3 is 11 residues. Germline CDR1 is SGHAT and CDR2 is FQNNGV. Trimming took off 4 bases at V and 10 bases at J, with 11 bases between the two ends. CDR3 region: CASSSRRPQYF. The CDR3 coding sequence is TGTGCCAGCAGCTCCCGACGGCCACAGTACTTC.

This clonotype was observed a few times. In nucleotides, the CDR3 is TGTGCCTGGAGTGACGGACTAGCGGGAGTTTTAGATACGCAGTATTTT. This sequence encodes CAWSDGLAGVLDTQYF. V is TRBV30 and J is TRBJ2-3, with TRBD2 identical over 13 bases. Germline trimming cut 1 base from V and 5 bases from J; bases unmatched to any gene: 6. Germline assignment: CDR1 GTSNPN and CDR2 SVGIG (reference sequence). CDR3 size: 16 residues.

This clonotype was recorded many times. The chain uses TRBV25-1 and TRBJ2-7; D is ambiguous. Trimming stripped 3 bases from V and 0 bases from J, with 6 bases between. The germline CDR1 and CDR2 sequences are MGHDK and SYGVNS. The CDR3 is 13 amino acids. Here the CDR3 reads CASSDTFSYEQYF. CDR3 DNA sequence: TGTGCCAGCAGTGACACGTTCTCCTACGAGCAGTACTTC.

The chain couples TRBV10-3 to TRBJ2-6; the D is unclear. Per the germline V gene, CDR1 is ENHRY and CDR2 is SYGVKD. CDR3 length: 13 amino acids. CDR3 loop: CAPRYLGANVLTF. DNA for the CDR3: TGTGCGCCTCGCTATTTGGGGGCCAACGTCCTGACTTTC.

This clonotype came up a few times. The chain combines TRBV6-5 with TRBJ2-2, with 10 bases lining up with TRBD2. V shed 4 bases, J shed 0 bases, and the junction held 14 bases outside the gene matches. The CDR3 runs 20 residues. CDR1 and CDR2 (germline): MNHEY, SVGAGI. CDR3 residues: CASSSPTGGSGRSNTGELFF. Written as DNA, the CDR3 is TGTGCCAGCAGTTCCCCGACCGGGGGTAGCGGGAGGTCGAACACCGGGGAGCTGTTTTTT.

The V gene is TRBV29-1, the J gene TRBJ2-2; tentative D call: TRBD1 (5 bases). This CDR3 has 14 residues. V was trimmed by 6 bases and J by 0 bases, leaving 11 bases between them. In germline, CDR1 is SQVTM, CDR2 ANQGSEA. The CDR3 DNA reads TGCAGCGTCCTAGGGGATTCGAACACCGGGGAGCTGTTTTTT. Translating it yields CSVLGDSNTGELFF.

Comments on this clonotype: An end of the junction does not agree with germline; a read error may underlie this. V usage is TRBV3-1 and J usage is TRBJ2-7; TRBD2 matches 10 bases. Per germline, CDR1 LGHDT and CDR2 YNNKEL (reference sequence). The CDR3 runs 17 residues. CDR3 nucleotide sequence: TGTGCCAGCAGCCAAGTAGTTGCTAGCGGGGGCTCCTACGGGCAGTACTTC. Protein sequence: CASSQVVASGGSYGQYF.

J is TRBJ1-4 and V is TRBV9; 7 bases agree with TRBD1. The V gene end was trimmed by 0 bases and the J gene end by 8 bases; junction bases not matched to a gene: 7. The length of the CDR3 is 15 residues. Per germline, CDR1 SGDLS and CDR2 YYNGEE. The CDR3 region is CASSVATGLGEKLFF. CDR3 bases: TGTGCCAGCAGCGTAGCGACAGGGTTGGGCGAAAAACTGTTTTTT.

This sequence joins TRBV5-4 and TRBJ1-1; perhaps TRBD1 as D (6 bases). The CDR3 is made up of 14 amino acids. Germline values: CDR1 SGHNT, CDR2 YYREEE (reference sequence). V was clipped by 4 bases and J by 7 bases, with 17 bases between them. DNA of the CDR3: TGTGCCAGCAGCGCTGGCGGGGGGGACAATGAAGCTTTCTTT. It specifies CASSAGGGDNEAFF.

This chain's CDR3 is CSASRQYF. CDR3 coding DNA: TGCAGTGCTAGTCGGCAGTACTTC. The chain couples TRBV20-1 to TRBJ2-7; the D is unclear. CDR1 is DFQATT and CDR2 is SNEGSKA in the germline V gene (reference sequence). The V gene lost 3 bases and the J gene lost 9 bases, with 3 bases spanning the gap. The CDR3 runs 8 residues.

This clonotype was counted a few times. The chain has TRBV5-4 and TRBJ2-2; tentative D call: TRBD2 (6 bases). Trimming left V 4 bases short and J 0 bases short, with 16 bases between. The CDR3 contains 17 residues. Germline V lookup: CDR1 SGHNT, CDR2 YYREEE (reference sequence). DNA for the CDR3: TGTGCCAGCAGCCGGGAGATCCAGCGAGCGAACACCGGGGAGCTGTTTTTT. Its translation: CASSREIQRANTGELFF. Drawing the rest from reference TRBV5-4 and TRBJ2-2, the complete variable domain is ETGVTQSPTHLIKTRGQQVTLRCSSQSGHNTVSWYQQALGQGPQFIFQYYREEENGRGNFPPRFSGLQFPNYSSELNVNALELDDSALYLCASSREIQRANTGELFFGEGSRLTVL.

A single count supports this clonotype. This chain joins TRBV20-1 and TRBJ1-2; possible D gene TRBD1, 6 bases. Germline V gives CDR1 DFQATT, CDR2 SNEGSKA (reference sequence). Between the trimmed V and J ends, which lost 2 bases and 8 bases, there was a span of 12 bases. The CDR3 runs to 12 residues. CDR3 DNA: TGCAGTGCTAGATTAGGGGGAGGGGGCTACACCTTC. It yields the protein CSARLGGGGYTF.

This clonotype has ten or more counts. This chain uses TRBV7-9 with TRBJ1-6, with D perhaps TRBD1 (5 bases). This CDR3 region has 18 residues. Trimming stripped 3 bases from V and 7 bases from J, with 22 bases between. The germline CDR1 and CDR2 sequences are SEHNR and FQNEAQ (reference sequence). CDR3 residues: CASSFFQFRVVRNSPLHF. The CDR3 coding sequence is TGTGCCAGCAGCTTCTTTCAGTTCAGGGTTGTGCGGAATTCACCCCTCCACTTT. The whole variable domain, filled in from reference TRBV7-9 and TRBJ1-6, reads DTGVSQNPRHKITKRGQNVTFRCDPISEHNRLYWYRQTLGQGPEFLTYFQNEAQLEKSRLLSDRFSAERPKGSFSTLEIQRTEQGDSAMYLCASSFFQFRVVRNSPLHFGNGTRLTVT.

This clonotype was picked up many times. This rearrangement joins TRBV7-9 to TRBJ2-6, with TRBD1 identical over 9 bases. Germline lookup yields CDR1 SEHNR and CDR2 FQNEAQ (reference sequence). The CDR3 is 20 residues long. V lost 5 bases, J lost 0 bases, and 14 bases stayed unmatched. The CDR3 sequence: CASSLDVRTGAFSGANVLTF. The CDR3 DNA reads as TGTGCCAGCAGCCTCGACGTTCGGACAGGGGCATTCTCTGGGGCCAACGTCCTGACTTTC. The variable domain in full, with the rest retrieved from reference TRBV7-9 and TRBJ2-6, is DTGVSQNPRHKITKRGQNVTFRCDPISEHNRLYWYRQTLGQGPEFLTYFQNEAQLEKSRLLSDRFSAERPKGSFSTLEIQRTEQGDSAMYLCASSLDVRTGAFSGANVLTFGAGSRLTVL.

This clonotype has a count of ten or more. V gene TRBV4-1 combines with J gene TRBJ1-2; D gene ambiguous. Deletions cut 4 bases from V and 2 bases from J, with 14 bases between. This CDR3 contains 15 residues. Germline V gene sequence: CDR1 MGHRA, CDR2 YSYEKL. This chain's CDR3 is CASSRGGLLNYGYTF. CDR3 nucleotides: TGCGCCAGCAGCCGCGGTGGACTGTTAAACTATGGCTACACCTTC.

The chain is built from TRBV11-2 and TRBJ1-2; D may be TRBD1 (5 bases). V lost 2 bases and J 5 bases, leaving 18 bases between the germline ends. CDR3 length equals 16 residues. From germline, CDR1 is SGHAT and CDR2 FQNNGV. CDR3 nucleotide sequence: TGTGCCAGCAGCTTACAGTCGTCAGGCGGGGCGTATGGCTACACCTTC. Translated, it gives CASSLQSSGGAYGYTF.

This clonotype appeared many times. This chain uses TRBV7-3 with TRBJ1-5, with D hard to call. Trimming removed 2 bases from V and 0 bases from J, with 5 bases in between. The CDR3 has 14 amino acids. Germline V gene data show CDR1 as SGHTA and CDR2 as FQGTGA. This chain's CDR3 is CASSLSDSNQPQHF. The CDR3 bases are TGTGCCAGCAGCTTATCCGATAGCAATCAGCCCCAGCATTTT.